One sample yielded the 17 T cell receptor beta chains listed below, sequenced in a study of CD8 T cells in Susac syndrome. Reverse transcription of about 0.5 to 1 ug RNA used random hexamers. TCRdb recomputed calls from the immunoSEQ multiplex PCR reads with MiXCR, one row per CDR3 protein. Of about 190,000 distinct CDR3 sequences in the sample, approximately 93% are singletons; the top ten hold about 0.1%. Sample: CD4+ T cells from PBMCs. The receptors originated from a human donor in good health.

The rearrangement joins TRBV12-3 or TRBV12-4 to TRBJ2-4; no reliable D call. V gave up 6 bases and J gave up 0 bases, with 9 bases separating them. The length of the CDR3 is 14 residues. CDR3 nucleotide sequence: TGTGCCAGCAGCCGACACCTAGCCAAAAACATTCAGTACTTC. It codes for CASSRHLAKNIQYF.

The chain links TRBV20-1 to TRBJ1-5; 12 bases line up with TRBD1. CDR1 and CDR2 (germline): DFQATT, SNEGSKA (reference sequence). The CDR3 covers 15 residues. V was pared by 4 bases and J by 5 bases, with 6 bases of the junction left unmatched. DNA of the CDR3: TGCAGTGCTACCTACGGGACAGGGGGCGATCAGCCCCAGCATTTT. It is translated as CSATYGTGGDQPQHF.

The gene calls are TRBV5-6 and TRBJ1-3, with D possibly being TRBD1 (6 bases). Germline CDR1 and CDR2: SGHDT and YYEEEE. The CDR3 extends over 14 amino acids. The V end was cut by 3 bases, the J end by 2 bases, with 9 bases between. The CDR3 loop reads CASSSTGPGNTIYF. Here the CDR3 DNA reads TGTGCCAGCAGCTCTACAGGGCCTGGAAACACCATATATTTT.

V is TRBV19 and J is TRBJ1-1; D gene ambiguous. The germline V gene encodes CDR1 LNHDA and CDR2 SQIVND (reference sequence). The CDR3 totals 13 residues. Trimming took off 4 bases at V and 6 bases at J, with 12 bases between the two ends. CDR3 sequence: CASSTIQSAEAFF. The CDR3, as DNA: TGTGCCAGTAGTACGATTCAATCGGCTGAAGCTTTCTTT.

The CDR3 is CASSRSKKGTGNEPQHF. The CDR3, as DNA: TGTGCCAGCAGCCGCTCGAAAAAAGGGACAGGGAACGAGCCCCAGCATTTT. This chain joins TRBV4-2 and TRBJ1-5, with 9 positions matching TRBD1. Germline V lookup: CDR1 LGHNA, CDR2 YNFKEQ. Trimming at V came to 4 bases and at J to 8 bases, leaving 15 bases not matched to a gene. The CDR3 length is 17 residues.

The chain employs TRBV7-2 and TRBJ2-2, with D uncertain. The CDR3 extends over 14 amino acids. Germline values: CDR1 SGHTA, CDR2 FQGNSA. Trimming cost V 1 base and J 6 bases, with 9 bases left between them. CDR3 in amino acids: CASSLVGMSGELFF. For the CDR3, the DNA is TGTGCCAGCAGCTTAGTAGGGATGTCCGGGGAGCTGTTTTTT.

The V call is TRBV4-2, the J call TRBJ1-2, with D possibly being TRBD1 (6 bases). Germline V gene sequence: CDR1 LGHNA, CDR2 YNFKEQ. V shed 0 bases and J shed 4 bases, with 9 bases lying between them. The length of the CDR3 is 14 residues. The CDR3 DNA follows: TGTGCCAGCAGCCAAGACAGGGGCGCCTATGGCTACACCTTC. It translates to CASSQDRGAYGYTF.

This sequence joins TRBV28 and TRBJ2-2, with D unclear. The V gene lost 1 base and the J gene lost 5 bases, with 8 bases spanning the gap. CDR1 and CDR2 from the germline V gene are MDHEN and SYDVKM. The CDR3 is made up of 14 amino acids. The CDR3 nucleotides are TGTGCCAGCAGTTTATCTTGGGTTACCGGGGAGCTGTTTTTT. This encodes CASSLSWVTGELFF.

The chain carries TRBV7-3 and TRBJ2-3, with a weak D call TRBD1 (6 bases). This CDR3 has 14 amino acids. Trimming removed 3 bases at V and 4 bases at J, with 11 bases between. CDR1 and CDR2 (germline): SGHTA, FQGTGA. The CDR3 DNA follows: TGTGCCAGCAGCTTGAACAGGGTGTCAGATACGCAGTATTTT. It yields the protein CASSLNRVSDTQYF.

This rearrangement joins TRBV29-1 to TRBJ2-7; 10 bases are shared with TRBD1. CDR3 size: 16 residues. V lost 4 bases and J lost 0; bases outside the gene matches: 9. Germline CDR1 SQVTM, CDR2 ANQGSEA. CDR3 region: CSVVLTRDRGSYEQYF. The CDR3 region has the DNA TGCAGCGTTGTACTAACCCGGGACAGGGGCTCCTACGAGCAGTACTTC.

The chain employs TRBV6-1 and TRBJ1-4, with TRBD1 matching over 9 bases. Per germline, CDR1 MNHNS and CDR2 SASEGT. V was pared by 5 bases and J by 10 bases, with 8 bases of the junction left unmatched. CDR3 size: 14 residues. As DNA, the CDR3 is TGTGCCAGCAGTTCCGGGACAGGGATTGGAAAACTGTTTTTT. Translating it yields CASSSGTGIGKLFF.

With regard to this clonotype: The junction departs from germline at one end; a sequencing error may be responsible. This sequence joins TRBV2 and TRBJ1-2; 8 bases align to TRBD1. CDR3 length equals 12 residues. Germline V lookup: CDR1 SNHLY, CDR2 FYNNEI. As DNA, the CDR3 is TGTGCCAGCAGCAGTTGGAGGGACAGGCGGATCTTC. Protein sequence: CASSSWRDRRIF.

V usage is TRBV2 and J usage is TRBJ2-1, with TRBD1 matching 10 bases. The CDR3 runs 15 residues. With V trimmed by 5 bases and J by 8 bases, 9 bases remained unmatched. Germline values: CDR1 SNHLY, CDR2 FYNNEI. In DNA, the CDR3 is TGTGCCAGCAGTCCGGCCGGGACAGGGGCCGATGAGCAGTTCTTC. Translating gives CASSPAGTGADEQFF. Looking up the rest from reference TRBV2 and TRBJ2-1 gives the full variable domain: EPEVTQTPSHQVTQMGQEVILRCVPISNHLYFYWYRQILGQKVEFLVSFYNNEISEKSEIFDDQFSVERPDGSNFTLKIRSTKLEDSAMYFCASSPAGTGADEQFFGPGTRLTVL.

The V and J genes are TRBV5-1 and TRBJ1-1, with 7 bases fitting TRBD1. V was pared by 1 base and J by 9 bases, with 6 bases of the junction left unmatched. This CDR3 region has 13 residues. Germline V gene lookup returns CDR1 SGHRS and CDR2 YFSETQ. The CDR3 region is CASSLYSGQKAFF. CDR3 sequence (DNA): TGCGCCAGCAGCTTGTATTCGGGACAGAAAGCTTTCTTT.

Here the CDR3 DNA reads TGCAGCGTTGAAGACCCGGTAAGGCAGTACAATGAGCAGTTCTTC. It encodes CSVEDPVRQYNEQFF. The chain links TRBV29-1 to TRBJ2-1; D is ambiguous. Germline loops: CDR1 SQVTM, CDR2 ANQGSEA. V shed 0 bases and J shed 4 bases, with 13 bases lying between them. CDR3 length: 15 residues.

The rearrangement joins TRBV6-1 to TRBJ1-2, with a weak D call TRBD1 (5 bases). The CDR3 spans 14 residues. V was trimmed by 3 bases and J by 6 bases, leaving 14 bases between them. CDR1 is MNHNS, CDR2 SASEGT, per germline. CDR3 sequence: CASSETLLGDGYTF. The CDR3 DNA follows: TGTGCCAGCAGTGAGACTCTATTGGGGGATGGCTACACCTTC.

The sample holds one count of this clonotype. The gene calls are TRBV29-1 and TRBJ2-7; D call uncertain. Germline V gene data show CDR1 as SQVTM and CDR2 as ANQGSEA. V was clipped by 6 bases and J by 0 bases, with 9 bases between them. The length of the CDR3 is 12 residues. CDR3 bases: TGCAGCGTCCTGACGGCCTCCTACGAGCAGTACGTC. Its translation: CSVLTASYEQYV.